This T cell receptor beta chain was identified during a study of PD-1 blockade in classical Hodgkin lymphoma. Notes on the study in general: Relapsed/refractory patients reportedly had the lowest baseline TCR diversity, below newly diagnosed patients, who were below healthy donors.

Produced via immunoSEQ multiplex PCR; TCRdb's table is partial and in-frame only. The sample contains approximately 27,000 clones, 89% of which appear only once. Germline V gene lookup returns CDR1 SNHLY and CDR2 FYNNEI. The CDR3 totals 16 residues. The trim removed 6 bases at V and 5 bases at J, leaving 10 bases unmatched. Time point here: newly diagnosed, previously untreated cHL patient sample. Magnetic negative selection served to purify CD4+ T cells out of PBMCs that had been thawed. The authors compared against newly diagnosed, untreated classical Hodgkin lymphoma PBMCs. Notes on this clone: The antigen is undetermined.

The sequence came from a human donor with classical Hodgkin lymphoma. The sample was CD4+ T cells from blood. V gene TRBV2 combines with J gene TRBJ2-1, with 10 bases aligning to TRBD2. The CDR3 reads CASRAPGLATNNEQFF. CDR3 sequence (DNA): TGTGCCAGCAGGGCCCCGGGACTAGCGACCAACAATGAGCAGTTCTTC.